The clone carrying this T cell receptor beta chain was observed a few times. Its antigen is unidentified. The data are from a study of CD8 T cells in ankylosing spondylitis. TCRdb used MiXCR to reprocess the 5' RACE reads, holding one entry per CDR3 protein. The sample gives 250,000 to 350,000 distinct CDR3 sequences, less than 9.5% of which show up once; 13% to 15% is in the top ten. CDR3 length: 14 residues. Germline V lookup: CDR1 SNHLY, CDR2 FYNNEI. V lost 2 bases, J lost 9 bases, and 14 bases lay in between. The study, taken as a whole, reports: Typical of ankylosing spondylitis blood, it appeared, was a TCR beta motif of fewer than ten highly homologous variants.

V and J are TRBV2 and TRBJ2-1; maybe TRBD1 (5 bases). The sequenced material came from blood, either unsorted or a sorted T cell fraction (not recorded which). The TCR was taken from a male donor with ankylosing spondylitis. DNA of the CDR3: TGTGCCAGCAGTGAAAGGACCAGTGGGGCTGAGCAGTTCTTC. Protein product: CASSERTSGAEQFF.